Each of the 4 T cell receptor beta chains below was sequenced from the same sample in a study of CD8+ T cells in alopecia areata. Treatment meaning: oral pan-JAK inhibitor, 5-10 mg twice daily. Sequencing used cDNA as its template, made by extracting RNA and reverse transcribing it. Clones were read by immunoSEQ multiplex PCR, and TCRdb kept only the in-frame ones, dropping some. The data contain about 210,000 clones, about 50% of them singletons. Sequencing was performed on CD4+ T cells sorted from blood, taken at week 4, from a patient treated with tofacitinib. The receptor source for this set is a human donor with alopecia areata.

This clone occurred a few times. The V gene is TRBV29-1, the J gene TRBJ2-3; D ambiguous. The germline V and J ends were trimmed by 2 bases and 0 bases, with 9 bases remaining between them. CDR3 size: 14 residues. Germline assignment: CDR1 SQVTM and CDR2 ANQGSEA. CDR3 sequence reads: CSVEIKPSTDTQYF. The CDR3 DNA reads TGCAGCGTTGAAATTAAACCGAGCACAGATACGCAGTATTTT.

The J gene is TRBJ2-4, the V gene TRBV4-3; no reliable D call. CDR3 length: 16 amino acids. CDR1 and CDR2 from the germline V gene are LGHNA and YSLEER. V lost 0 bases, J lost 9 bases, and 18 bases lay in between. The CDR3 coding sequence is TGCGCCAGCAGCCAAGATCGCTCTCCGGATGTTGGCATTCAGTACTTC. Translating it yields CASSQDRSPDVGIQYF.

The chain has TRBV18 and TRBJ2-5; the match to TRBD2 covers 10 bases. Looked up from germline, CDR1 is KGHSH and CDR2 is LQKENI. The CDR3 length is 17 residues. V was clipped by 1 base and J by 2 bases; unmatched bases: 7. CDR3 sequence (DNA): TGTGCCAGCTCACCACTTGCACTAGCGGGGAAGCAAGAGACCCAGTACTTC. Its translation is CASSPLALAGKQETQYF. Using reference TRBV18 and TRBJ2-5 for the parts outside the CDR3, the full variable domain is NAGVMQNPRHLVRRRGQEARLRCSPMKGHSHVYWYRQLPEEGLKFMVYLQKENIIDESGMPKERFSAEFPKEGPSILRIQQVVRGDSAAYFCASSPLALAGKQETQYFGPGTRLLVL.

The chain combines TRBV6-6 with TRBJ1-2; D is perhaps TRBD1 (6 bases). V lost 6 bases, J lost 4 bases, and 18 bases lay in between. CDR1 and CDR2 (germline): MNHNY, SVGAGI (reference sequence). This CDR3 region has 15 residues. The CDR3 DNA follows: TGTGCCAGCAGACGACAGGACAACGGCCCCTATGGCTACACCTTC. It encodes CASRRQDNGPYGYTF.